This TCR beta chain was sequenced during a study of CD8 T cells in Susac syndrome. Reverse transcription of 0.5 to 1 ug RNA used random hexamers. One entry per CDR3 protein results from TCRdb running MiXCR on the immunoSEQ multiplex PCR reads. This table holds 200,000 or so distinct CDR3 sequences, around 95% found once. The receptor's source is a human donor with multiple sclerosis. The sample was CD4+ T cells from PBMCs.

As DNA, the CDR3 is TGTGCCAGCACCCGACAGGGCGACACCGGGGAGCTGTTTTTT. Translated: CASTRQGDTGELFF. The gene calls are TRBV25-1 and TRBJ2-2; 7 nucleotides match TRBD1. Germline-derived CDR1 and CDR2 are MGHDK and SYGVNS. V was clipped by 7 bases and J by 3 bases; unmatched bases: 5. The CDR3 has 14 residues.